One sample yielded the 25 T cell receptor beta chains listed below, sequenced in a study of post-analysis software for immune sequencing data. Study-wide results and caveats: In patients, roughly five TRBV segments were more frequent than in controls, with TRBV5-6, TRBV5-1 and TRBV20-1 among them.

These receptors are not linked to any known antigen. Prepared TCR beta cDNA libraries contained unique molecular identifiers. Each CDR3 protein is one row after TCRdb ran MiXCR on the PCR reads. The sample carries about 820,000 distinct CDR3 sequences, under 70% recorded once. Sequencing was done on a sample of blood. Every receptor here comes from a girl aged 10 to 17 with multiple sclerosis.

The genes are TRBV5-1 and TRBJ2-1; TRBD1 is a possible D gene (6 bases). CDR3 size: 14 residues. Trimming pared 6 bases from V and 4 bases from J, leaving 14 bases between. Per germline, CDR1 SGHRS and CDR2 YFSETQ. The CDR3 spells CASTRDTQYNEQFF. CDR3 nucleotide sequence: TGCGCCAGCACACGGGACACTCAATACAATGAGCAGTTCTTC.

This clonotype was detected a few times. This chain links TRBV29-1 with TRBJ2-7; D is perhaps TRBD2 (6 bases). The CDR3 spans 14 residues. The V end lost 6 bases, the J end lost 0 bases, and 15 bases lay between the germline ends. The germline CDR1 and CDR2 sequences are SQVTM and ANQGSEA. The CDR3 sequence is CSVGRTPSSYEQYF. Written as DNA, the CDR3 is TGCAGCGTAGGGAGGACTCCGAGCTCCTACGAGCAGTACTTC.

The CDR3 coding sequence is TGCAGTGCTAGTGCACGGGAGACCCAGTACTTC. Translating it yields CSASARETQYF. J is TRBJ2-5 and V is TRBV20-1; D gene ambiguous. Per germline, CDR1 DFQATT and CDR2 SNEGSKA (reference sequence). Trimming cost V 3 bases and J 5 bases, with 7 bases left between them. The CDR3 has 11 amino acids.

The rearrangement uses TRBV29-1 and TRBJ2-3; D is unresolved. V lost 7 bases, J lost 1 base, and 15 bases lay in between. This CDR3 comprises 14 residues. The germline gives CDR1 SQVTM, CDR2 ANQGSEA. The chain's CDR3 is CSEAHGPGTDTQYF. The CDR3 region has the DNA TGCAGCGAGGCCCATGGACCGGGCACAGATACGCAGTATTTT.

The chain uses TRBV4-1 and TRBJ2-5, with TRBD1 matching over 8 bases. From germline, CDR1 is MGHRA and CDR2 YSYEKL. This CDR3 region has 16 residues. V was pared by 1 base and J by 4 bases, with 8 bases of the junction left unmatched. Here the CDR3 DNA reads TGCGCCAGCAGCCAAGCGGACAGGGTGCAAGGAGAGACCCAGTACTTC. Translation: CASSQADRVQGETQYF.

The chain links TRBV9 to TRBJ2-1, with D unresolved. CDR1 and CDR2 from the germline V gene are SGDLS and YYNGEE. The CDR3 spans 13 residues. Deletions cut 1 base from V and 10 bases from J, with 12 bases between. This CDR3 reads CASSVYPGNEQFF. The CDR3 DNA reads TGTGCCAGCAGCGTATACCCGGGTAACGAGCAGTTCTTC.

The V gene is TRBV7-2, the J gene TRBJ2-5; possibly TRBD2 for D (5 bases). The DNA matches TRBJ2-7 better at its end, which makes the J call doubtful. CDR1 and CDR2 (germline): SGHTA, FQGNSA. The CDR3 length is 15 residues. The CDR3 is CASSLALGEFYEQYF. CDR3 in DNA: TGTGCCAGCAGCTTAGCACTCGGGGAGTTCTACGAGCAGTACTTC.

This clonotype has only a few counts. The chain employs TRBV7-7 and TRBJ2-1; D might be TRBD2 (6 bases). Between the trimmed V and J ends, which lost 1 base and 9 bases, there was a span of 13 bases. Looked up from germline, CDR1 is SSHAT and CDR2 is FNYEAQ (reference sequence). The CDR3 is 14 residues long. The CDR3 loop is CASSLELAAGEQFF. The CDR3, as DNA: TGTGCCAGCAGCTTAGAGTTGGCAGCGGGTGAGCAGTTCTTC.

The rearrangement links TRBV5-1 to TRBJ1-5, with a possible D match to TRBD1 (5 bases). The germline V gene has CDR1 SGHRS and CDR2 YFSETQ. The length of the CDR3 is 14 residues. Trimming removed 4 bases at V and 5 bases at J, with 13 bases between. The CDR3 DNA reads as TGCGCCAGCAGCCCTGACACACAGGATCAGCCCCAGCATTTT. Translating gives CASSPDTQDQPQHF.

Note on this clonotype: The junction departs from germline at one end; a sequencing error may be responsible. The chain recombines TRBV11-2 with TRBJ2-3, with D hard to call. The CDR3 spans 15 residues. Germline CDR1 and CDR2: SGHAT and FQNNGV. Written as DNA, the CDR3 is TGTGCCAGTAGCTTAGACTTAGGTAGCACAGATACGCAGTATTTT. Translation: CASSLDLGSTDTQYF.

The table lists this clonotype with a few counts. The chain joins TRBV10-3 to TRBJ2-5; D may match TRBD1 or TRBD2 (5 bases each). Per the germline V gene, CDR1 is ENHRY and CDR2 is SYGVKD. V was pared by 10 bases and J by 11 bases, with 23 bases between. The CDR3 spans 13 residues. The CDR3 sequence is CATRTDVRGEQYF. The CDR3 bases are TGTGCCACCAGGACGGACGTTAGAGGGGAGCAGTACTTC.

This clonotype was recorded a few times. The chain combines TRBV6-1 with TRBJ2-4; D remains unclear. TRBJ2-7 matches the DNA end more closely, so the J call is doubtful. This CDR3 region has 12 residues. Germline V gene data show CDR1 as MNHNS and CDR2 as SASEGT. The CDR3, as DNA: TGTGCCAGCAGTGAATCTAGGGACGAGCAGTACTTC. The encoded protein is CASSESRDEQYF.

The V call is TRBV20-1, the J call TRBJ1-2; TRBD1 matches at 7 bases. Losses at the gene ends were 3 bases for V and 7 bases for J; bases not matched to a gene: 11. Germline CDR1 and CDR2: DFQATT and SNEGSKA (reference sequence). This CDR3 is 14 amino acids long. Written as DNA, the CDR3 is TGCAGTGCTAGGGGGGGACAGACCCCTGCTGGCTACACCTTC. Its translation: CSARGGQTPAGYTF.

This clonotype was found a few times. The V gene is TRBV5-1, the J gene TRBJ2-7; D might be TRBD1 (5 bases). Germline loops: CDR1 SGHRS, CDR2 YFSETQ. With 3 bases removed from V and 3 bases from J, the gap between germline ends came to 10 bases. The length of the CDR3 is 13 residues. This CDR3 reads CASSSGHLYEQYF. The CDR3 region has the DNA TGCGCCAGCAGCTCCGGACACCTCTACGAGCAGTACTTC.

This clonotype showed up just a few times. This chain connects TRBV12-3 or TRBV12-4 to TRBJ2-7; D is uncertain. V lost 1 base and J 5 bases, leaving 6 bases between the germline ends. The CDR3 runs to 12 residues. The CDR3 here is CASSLEQNEQYF. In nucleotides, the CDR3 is TGTGCCAGCAGTTTAGAGCAGAACGAGCAGTACTTC.

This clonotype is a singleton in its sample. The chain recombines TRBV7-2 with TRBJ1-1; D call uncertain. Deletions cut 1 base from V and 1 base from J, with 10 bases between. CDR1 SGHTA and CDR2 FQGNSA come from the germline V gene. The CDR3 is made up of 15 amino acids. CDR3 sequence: CASSLVGNPNTEAFF. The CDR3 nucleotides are TGTGCCAGCAGCTTAGTGGGGAATCCGAACACTGAAGCTTTCTTT.

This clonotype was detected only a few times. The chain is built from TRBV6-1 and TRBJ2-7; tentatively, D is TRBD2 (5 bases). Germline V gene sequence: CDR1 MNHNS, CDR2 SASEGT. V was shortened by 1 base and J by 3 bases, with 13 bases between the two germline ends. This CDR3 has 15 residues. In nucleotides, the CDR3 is TGTGCCAGCAGTGAAGTGTCAGAGGCGGGCTACGAGCAGTACTTC. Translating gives CASSEVSEAGYEQYF.

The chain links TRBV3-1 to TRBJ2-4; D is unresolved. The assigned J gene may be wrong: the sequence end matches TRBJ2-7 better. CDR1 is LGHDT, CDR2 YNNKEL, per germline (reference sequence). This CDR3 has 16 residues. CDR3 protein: CASSQDGVHTLSEQYF. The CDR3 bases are TGTGCCAGCAGCCAAGATGGCGTACATACCCTGAGCGAGCAGTACTTC.

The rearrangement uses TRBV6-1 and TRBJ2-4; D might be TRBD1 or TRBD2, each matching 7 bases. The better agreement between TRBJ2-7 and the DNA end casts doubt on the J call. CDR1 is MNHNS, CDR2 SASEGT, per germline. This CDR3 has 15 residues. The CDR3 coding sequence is TGTGCCAGCAGTGCCGGGACAGCGGGATCTTACGAGCAGTACTTC. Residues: CASSAGTAGSYEQYF.

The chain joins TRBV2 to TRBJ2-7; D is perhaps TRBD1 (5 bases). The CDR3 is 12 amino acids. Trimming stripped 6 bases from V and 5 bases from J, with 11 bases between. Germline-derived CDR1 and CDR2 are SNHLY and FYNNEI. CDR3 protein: CASRQATHEQYF. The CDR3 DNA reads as TGTGCCAGCAGACAGGCTACCCACGAGCAGTACTTC.

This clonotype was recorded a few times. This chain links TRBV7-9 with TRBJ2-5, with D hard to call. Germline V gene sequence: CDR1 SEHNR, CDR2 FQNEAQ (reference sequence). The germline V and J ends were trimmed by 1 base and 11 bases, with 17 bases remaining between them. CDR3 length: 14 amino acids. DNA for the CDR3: TGTGCCAGCAGCTTAGTCGCCCACTCTCGAGAGCAGTACTTC. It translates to CASSLVAHSREQYF.

CDR3 residues: CASSWGGTSGGFKQFF. Written as DNA, the CDR3 is TGCGCCAGCAGCTGGGGAGGGACTAGCGGGGGCTTTAAGCAGTTCTTC. The gene calls are TRBV5-1 and TRBJ2-1; TRBD2 matches at 14 bases. The CDR3 length is 16 residues. The J segment lost 11 bases and the V segment lost 3 bases, leaving 10 bases of the junction unmatched. Per germline, CDR1 SGHRS and CDR2 YFSETQ.

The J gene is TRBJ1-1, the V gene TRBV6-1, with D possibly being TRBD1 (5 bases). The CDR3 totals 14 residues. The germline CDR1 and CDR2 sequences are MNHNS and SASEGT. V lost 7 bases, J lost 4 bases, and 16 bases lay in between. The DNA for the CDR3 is TGTGCCAGCATTCTGACAGTGACTTCCACTGAAGCTTTCTTT. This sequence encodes CASILTVTSTEAFF.

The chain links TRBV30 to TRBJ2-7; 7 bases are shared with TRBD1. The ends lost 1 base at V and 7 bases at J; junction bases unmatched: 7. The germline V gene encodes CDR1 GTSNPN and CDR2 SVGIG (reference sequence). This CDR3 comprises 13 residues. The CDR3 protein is CAWSAGTVGEQYF. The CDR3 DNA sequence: TGTGCCTGGAGTGCGGGGACAGTCGGAGAGCAGTACTTC.

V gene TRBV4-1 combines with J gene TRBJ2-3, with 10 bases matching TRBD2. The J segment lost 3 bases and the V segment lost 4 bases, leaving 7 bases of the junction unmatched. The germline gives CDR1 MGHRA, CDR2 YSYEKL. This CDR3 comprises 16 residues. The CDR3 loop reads CASSLKLAGGTDTQYF. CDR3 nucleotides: TGCGCCAGCAGCCTGAAATTAGCGGGAGGTACAGATACGCAGTATTTT.